This TCR beta chain is from a study of blood T cells in healthy people across ages. The V end lost 1 base, the J end lost 2 bases, and 11 bases lay between the germline ends. The CDR3 extends over 15 amino acids. CDR1 is MNHNS and CDR2 is SASEGT in the germline V gene. Sample-barcoded 5' priming and a J-beta primer mix drove a second PCR of 7 to 11 cycles. Tags on each cDNA molecule came from a template-switch adaptor with 12 random nucleotides. TCRdb called the 5' RACE reads again in MiXCR, with one record for every CDR3 protein. The repertoire consists of approximately 800,000 distinct CDR3 sequences, with roughly 64% occurring once and the leading ten covering about 20%.

The material sequenced was blood. The clonotype was recovered from a man between 25 and 39 years old in good health. The chain employs TRBV6-1 and TRBJ2-5; D uncertain. The CDR3 spells CASSEVPGHQETQYF. Here the CDR3 DNA reads TGTGCCAGCAGTGAAGTCCCAGGCCATCAAGAGACCCAGTACTTC.